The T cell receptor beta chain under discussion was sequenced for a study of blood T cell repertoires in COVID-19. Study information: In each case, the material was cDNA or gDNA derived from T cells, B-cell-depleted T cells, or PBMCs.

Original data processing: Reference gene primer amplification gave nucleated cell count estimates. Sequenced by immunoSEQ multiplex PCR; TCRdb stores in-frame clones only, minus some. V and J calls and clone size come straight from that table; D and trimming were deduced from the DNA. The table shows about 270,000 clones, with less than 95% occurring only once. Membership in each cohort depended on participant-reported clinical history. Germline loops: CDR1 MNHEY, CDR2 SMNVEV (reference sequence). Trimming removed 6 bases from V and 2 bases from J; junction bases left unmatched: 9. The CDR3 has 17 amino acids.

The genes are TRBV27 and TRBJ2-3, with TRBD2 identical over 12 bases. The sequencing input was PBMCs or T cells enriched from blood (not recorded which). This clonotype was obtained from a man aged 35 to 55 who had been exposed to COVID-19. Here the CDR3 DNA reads TGTGCCAGCAGCCGATTGACTAGCGGGAGCTTCACAGATACGCAGTATTTT. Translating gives CASSRLTSGSFTDTQYF.